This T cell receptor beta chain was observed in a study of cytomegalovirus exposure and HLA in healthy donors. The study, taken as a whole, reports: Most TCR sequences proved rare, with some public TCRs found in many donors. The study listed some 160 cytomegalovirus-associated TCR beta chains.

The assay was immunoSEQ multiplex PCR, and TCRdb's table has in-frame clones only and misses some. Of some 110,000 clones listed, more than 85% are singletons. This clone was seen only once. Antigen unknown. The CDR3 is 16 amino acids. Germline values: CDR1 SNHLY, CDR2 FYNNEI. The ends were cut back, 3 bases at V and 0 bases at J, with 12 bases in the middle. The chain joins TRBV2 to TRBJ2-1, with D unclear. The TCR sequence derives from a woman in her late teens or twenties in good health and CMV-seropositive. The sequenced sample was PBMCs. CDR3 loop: CASSERRRSSYNEQFF. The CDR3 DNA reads TGTGCCAGCAGTGAGAGGCGGCGGAGCTCCTACAATGAGCAGTTCTTC.